This TCR beta chain was identified during a study of T cell clonality in common variable immunodeficiency. Regarding the study as a whole: Compared with controls, CVID subjects had fewer shared TCRbeta clones. Reportedly, TCR beta sequences from common variable immunodeficiency showed fewer deletions and N-nucleotide insertions.

The CDR3 is 14 residues long. V was pared by 7 bases and J by 0 bases, with 4 bases of the junction left unmatched. This clone was seen ten or more times. The antigen remains undetermined. The CDR3 end lies 3 residues beyond the end of the read and is filled in from the germline J gene. Most patients and controls had Caucasian heritage. Generated by immunoSEQ multiplex PCR, the TCRdb table keeps only in-frame clones and is missing some. The record shows tens of thousands of clones for this sample, with no singletons present. Sequenced input: peripheral blood mononuclear cells. The sequence derives from a human donor with common variable immunodeficiency. This rearrangement joins TRBV12-3 or TRBV12-4 to TRBJ2-3, with TRBD2 matching over 7 bases. Partial CDR3 DNA: TGTGCCAGCAAAACGGGGGGAAGCACAGATACG. This translates into CASKTGGSTDT. The CDR3 reads in full as CASKTGGSTDTQYF.